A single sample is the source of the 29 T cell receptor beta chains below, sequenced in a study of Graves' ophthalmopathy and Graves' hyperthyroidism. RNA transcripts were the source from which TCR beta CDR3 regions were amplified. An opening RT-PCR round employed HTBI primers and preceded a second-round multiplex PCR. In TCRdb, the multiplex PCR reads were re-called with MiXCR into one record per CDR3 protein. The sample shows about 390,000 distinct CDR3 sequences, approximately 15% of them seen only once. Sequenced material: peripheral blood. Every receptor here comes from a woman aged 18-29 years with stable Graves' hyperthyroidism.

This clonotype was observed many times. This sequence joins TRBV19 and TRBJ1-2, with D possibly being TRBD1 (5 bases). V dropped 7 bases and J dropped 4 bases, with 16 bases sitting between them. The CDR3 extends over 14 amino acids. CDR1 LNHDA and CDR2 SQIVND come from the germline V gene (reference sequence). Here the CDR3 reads CASTVMGPSYGYTF. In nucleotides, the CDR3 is TGTGCCAGTACAGTAATGGGGCCGTCCTATGGCTACACCTTC.

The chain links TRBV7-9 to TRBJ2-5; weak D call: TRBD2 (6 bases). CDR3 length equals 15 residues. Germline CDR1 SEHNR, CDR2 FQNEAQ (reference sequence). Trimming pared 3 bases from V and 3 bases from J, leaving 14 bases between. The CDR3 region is CASSLLRRGKETQYF. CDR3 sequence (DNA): TGTGCCAGCAGCTTGCTCAGGAGGGGAAAAGAGACCCAGTACTTC.

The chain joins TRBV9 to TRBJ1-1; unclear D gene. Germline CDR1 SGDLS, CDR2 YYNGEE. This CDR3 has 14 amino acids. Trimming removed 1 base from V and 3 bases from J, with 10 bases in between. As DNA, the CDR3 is TGTGCCAGCAGCGTACACCCACGGGACACTGAAGCTTTCTTT. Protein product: CASSVHPRDTEAFF.

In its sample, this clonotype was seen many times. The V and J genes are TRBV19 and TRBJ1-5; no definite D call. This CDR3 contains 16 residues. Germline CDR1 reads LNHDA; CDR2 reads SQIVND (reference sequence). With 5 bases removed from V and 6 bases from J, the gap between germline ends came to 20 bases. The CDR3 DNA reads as TGTGCCAGTAGTGCCAGGTCGGAGGCCGGATCTCAGCCCCAGCATTTT. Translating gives CASSARSEAGSQPQHF.

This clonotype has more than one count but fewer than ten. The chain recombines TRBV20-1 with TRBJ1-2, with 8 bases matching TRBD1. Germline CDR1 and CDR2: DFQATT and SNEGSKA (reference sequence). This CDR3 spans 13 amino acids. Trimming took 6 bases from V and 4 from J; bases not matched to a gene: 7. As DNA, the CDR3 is TGCAGTGCAAGACAGGGGCCGATCTATGGCTACACCTTC. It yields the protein CSARQGPIYGYTF.

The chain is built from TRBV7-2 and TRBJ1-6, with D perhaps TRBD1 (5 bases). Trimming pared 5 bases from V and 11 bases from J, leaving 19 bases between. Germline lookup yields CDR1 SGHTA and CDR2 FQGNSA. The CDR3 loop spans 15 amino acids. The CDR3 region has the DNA TGTGCCAGCAGCGCCAGGGACGGAGGTTTCGCACCCCTCCACTTT. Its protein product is CASSARDGGFAPLHF.

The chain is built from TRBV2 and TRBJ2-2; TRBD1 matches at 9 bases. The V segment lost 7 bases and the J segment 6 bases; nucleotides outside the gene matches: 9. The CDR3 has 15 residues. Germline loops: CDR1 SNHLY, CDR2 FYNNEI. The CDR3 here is CASILDRGLAGELFF. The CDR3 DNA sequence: TGTGCCAGCATCCTGGACAGGGGCCTCGCCGGGGAGCTGTTTTTT.

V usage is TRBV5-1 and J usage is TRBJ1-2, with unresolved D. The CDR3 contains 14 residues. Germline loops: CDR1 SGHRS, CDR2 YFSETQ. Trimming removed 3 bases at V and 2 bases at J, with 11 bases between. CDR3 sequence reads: CASSSPGDNYGYTF. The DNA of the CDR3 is TGCGCCAGCAGCTCCCCTGGTGACAACTATGGCTACACCTTC. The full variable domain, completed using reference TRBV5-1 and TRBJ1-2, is KAGVTQTPRYLIKTRGQQVTLSCSPISGHRSVSWYQQTPGQGLQFLFEYFSETQRNKGNFPGRFSGRQFSNSRSEMNVSTLELGDSALYLCASSSPGDNYGYTFGSGTRLTVV.

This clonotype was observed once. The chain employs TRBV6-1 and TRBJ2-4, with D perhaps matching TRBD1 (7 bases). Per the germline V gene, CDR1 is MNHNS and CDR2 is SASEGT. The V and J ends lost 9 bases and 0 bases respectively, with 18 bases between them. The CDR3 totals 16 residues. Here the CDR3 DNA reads TGTGCCAGGCGGGACAGAAAAATTCTAGCCAAAAACATTCAGTACTTC. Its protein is CARRDRKILAKNIQYF.

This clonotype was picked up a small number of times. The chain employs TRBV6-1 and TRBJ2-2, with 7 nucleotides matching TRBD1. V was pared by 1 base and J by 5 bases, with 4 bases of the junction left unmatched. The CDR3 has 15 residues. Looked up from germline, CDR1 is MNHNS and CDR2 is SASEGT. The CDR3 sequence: CASSEGRQGTGELFF. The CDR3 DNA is TGTGCCAGCAGTGAAGGTAGACAGGGAACCGGGGAGCTGTTTTTT.

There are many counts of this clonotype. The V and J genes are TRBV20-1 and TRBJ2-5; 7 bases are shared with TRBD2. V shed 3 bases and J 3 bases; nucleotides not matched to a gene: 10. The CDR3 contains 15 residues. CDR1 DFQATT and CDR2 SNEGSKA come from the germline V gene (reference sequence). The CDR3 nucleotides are TGCAGTGCTAGGCCCTCTTGGCTAGCGGAAGAGACCCAGTACTTC. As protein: CSARPSWLAEETQYF.

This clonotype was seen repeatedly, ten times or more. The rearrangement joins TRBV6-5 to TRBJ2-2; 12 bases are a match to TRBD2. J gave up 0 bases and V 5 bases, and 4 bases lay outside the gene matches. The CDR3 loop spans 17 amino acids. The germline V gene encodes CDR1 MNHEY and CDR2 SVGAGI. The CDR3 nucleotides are TGTGCCAGCAGTCTGACTAGCGGGGGCCCGAACACCGGGGAGCTGTTTTTT. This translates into CASSLTSGGPNTGELFF.

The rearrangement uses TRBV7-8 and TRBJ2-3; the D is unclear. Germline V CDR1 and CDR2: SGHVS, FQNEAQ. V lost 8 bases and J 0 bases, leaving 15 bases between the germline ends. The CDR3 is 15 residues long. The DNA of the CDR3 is TGTGCCAGCTGCCACCGAGACTCTAGCACAGATACGCAGTATTTT. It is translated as CASCHRDSSTDTQYF.

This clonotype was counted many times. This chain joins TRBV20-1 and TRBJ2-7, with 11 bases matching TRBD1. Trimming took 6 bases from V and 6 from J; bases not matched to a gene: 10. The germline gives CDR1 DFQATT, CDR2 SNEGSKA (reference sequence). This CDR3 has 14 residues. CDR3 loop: CSARLPGQGGEQYF. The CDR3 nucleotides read TGCAGTGCCCGACTTCCGGGACAGGGGGGCGAGCAGTACTTC.

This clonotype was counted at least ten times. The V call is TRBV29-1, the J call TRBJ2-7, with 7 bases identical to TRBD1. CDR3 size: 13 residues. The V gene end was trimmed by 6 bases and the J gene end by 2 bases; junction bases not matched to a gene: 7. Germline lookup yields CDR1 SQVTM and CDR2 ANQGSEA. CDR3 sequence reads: CSVSTGATYEQYF. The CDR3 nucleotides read TGCAGCGTCTCCACAGGGGCCACCTACGAGCAGTACTTC.

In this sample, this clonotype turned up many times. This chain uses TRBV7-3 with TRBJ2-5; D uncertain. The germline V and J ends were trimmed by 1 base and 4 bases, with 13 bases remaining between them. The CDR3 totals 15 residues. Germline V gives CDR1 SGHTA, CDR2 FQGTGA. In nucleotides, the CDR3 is TGTGCCAGCAGCTTAAGTCCCGCACCCCGAGAGACCCAGTACTTC. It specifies CASSLSPAPRETQYF.

Here the CDR3 DNA reads TGTGCCACCTCGGGATTTTCGAGCTCTGGGGCCAACGTCCTGACTTTC. Translated, it gives CATSGFSSSGANVLTF. The V call is TRBV24-1, the J call TRBJ2-6, with D perhaps TRBD2 (5 bases). The CDR3 runs 16 residues. The germline CDR1 and CDR2 sequences are KGHDR and SFDVKD. V was shortened by 9 bases and J by 0 bases, with 14 bases between the two germline ends.

The CDR3 sequence: CASRDTGPGSPLHF. CDR3 nucleotides: TGCGCCAGCAGAGATACAGGGCCGGGTTCACCCCTCCACTTT. This chain uses TRBV10-2 with TRBJ1-6; D perhaps matches TRBD1 (6 bases). The CDR3 totals 14 residues. Germline loops: CDR1 WSHSY, CDR2 SAAADI. Trimming removed 6 bases from V and 9 bases from J, with 15 bases in between.

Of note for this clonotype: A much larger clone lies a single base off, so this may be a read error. The CDR3 region is CASSDGTGDTEACF. DNA of the CDR3: TGTGCCAGCAGTGACGGGACGGGGGACACTGAAGCTTGCTTT. The rearrangement joins TRBV7-3 to TRBJ1-1; the D gene is possibly TRBD1 (6 bases). The CDR3 has 14 amino acids. CDR1 SGHTA and CDR2 FQGTGA come from the germline V gene. Drawing the rest from reference TRBV7-3 and TRBJ1-1, the complete variable domain is GAGVSQTPSNKVTEKGKYVELRCDPISGHTALYWYRQSLGQGPEFLIYFQGTGAADDSGLPNDRFFAVRPEGSVSTLKIQRTERGDSAVYLCASSDGTGDTEACFGQGTRLTVV.

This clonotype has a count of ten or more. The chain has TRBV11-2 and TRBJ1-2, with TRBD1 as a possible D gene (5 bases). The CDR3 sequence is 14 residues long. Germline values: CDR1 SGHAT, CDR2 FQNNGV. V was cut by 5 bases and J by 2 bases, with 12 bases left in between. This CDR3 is CASSLGLLNYGYTF. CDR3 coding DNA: TGTGCCAGCAGCCTGGGACTTCTAAACTATGGCTACACCTTC.

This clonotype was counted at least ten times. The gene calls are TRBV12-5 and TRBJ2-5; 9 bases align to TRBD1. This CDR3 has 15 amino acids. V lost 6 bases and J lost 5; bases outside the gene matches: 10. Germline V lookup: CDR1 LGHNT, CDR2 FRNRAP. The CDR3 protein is CASGPLDRGIETQYF. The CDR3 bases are TGTGCTAGTGGCCCCCTGGACAGGGGTATCGAGACCCAGTACTTC.

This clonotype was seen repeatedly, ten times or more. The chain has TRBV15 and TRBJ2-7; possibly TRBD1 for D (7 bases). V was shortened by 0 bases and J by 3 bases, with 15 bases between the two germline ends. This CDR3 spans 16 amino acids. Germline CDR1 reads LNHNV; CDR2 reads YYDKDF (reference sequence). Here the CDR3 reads CATSREGGQLGYEQYF. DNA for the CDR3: TGTGCCACCAGCAGAGAGGGGGGACAGCTGGGCTACGAGCAGTACTTC.

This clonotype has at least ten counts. The CDR3 loop reads CSVETGTKLYEQYF. CDR3 nucleotides: TGCAGCGTCGAGACCGGGACAAAGTTGTACGAGCAGTACTTC. The chain carries TRBV29-1 and TRBJ2-7; D is possibly TRBD1 (6 bases). V was pared by 6 bases and J by 4 bases, with 19 bases between. This CDR3 has 14 amino acids. Germline V gives CDR1 SQVTM, CDR2 ANQGSEA.

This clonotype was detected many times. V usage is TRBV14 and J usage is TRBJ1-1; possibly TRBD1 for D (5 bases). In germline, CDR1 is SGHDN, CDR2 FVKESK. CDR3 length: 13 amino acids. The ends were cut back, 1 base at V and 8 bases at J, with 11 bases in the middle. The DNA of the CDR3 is TGTGCCAGCAGCCAAGTATGGGGGTCCGAAGCTTTCTTT. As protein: CASSQVWGSEAFF. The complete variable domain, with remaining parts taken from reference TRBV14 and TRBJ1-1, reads EAGVTQFPSHSVIEKGQTVTLRCDPISGHDNLYWYRRVMGKEIKFLLHFVKESKQDESGMPNNRFLAERTGGTYSTLKVQPAELEDSGVYFCASSQVWGSEAFFGQGTRLTVV.

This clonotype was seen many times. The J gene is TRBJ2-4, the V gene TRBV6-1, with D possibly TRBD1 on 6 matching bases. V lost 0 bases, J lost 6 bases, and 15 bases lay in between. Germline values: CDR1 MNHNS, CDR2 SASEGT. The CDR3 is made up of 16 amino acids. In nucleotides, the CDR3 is TGTGCCAGCAGTGAAGCCATCGGGACAACCCCAAACATTCAGTACTTC. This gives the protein CASSEAIGTTPNIQYF.

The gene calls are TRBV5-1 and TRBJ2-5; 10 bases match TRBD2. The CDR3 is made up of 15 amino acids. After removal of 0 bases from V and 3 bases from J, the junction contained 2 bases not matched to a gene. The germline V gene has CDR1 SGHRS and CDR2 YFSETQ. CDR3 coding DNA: TGCGCCAGCAGCTTGGCTAGCGGGAGAGAAGAGACCCAGTACTTC. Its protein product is CASSLASGREETQYF.

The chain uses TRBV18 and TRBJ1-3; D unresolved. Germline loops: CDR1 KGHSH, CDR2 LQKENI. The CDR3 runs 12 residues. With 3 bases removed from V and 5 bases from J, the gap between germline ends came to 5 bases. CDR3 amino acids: CASSPQRNTIYF. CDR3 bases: TGTGCCAGCTCACCGCAGAGAAACACCATATATTTT.

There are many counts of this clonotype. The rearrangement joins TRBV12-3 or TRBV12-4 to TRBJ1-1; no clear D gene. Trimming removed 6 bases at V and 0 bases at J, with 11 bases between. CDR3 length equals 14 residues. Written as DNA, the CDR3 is TGTGCCAGCAGCCCCCCCATCATGAACACTGAAGCTTTCTTT. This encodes CASSPPIMNTEAFF.

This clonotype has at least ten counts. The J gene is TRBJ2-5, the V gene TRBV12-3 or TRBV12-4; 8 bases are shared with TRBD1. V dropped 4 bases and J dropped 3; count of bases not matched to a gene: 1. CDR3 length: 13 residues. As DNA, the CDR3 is TGTGCCAGCAGTTGGGGACAGGAAGAGACCCAGTACTTC. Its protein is CASSWGQEETQYF.